This T cell receptor (beta chain) was identified during a study of cytomegalovirus exposure and HLA in healthy donors. Sequencing used immunoSEQ multiplex PCR; TCRdb keeps in-frame clones, though not all of them. The table has approximately 140,000 clones, roughly 88% seen once. This CDR3 has 13 amino acids. V lost 5 bases and J 8 bases, leaving 15 bases between the germline ends. Germline CDR1 reads SGHTA; CDR2 reads FQGTGA. This clonotype was obtained from a woman younger than 30 in good health and CMV-seropositive. This sequence joins TRBV7-3 and TRBJ1-1, with D possibly being TRBD1 (6 bases). Sequencing was performed on PBMCs. CDR3 bases: TGTGCCAGCAGCCCTAGCACAGGACAGGAAGCTTTCTTT. It translates to CASSPSTGQEAFF.